This TCR beta chain originates from a study of blood T cell repertoires in COVID-19. TCRdb keeps only in-frame clones here, not all; method: immunoSEQ multiplex PCR. There are under 250,000 clones in the sample; roughly 84% occur only once, and roughly 3% lies in the top ten. The sample consisted of peripheral blood. The sequence derives from a woman between 25 and 40 years old who had recovered from COVID-19.

The CDR3 DNA reads as TGTGCCAGCAGTGACCGGCGGGAGGGATCGTGGCAGTTCTTC. Protein sequence: CASSDRREGSWQFF. The chain recombines TRBV6-4 with TRBJ2-1; 9 bases are a match to TRBD2. The CDR3 extends over 14 amino acids. Germline V lookup: CDR1 MRHNA, CDR2 SNTAGT. Trimming took 2 bases from V and 12 from J; bases not matched to a gene: 8.